This T cell receptor (beta chain) is drawn from a study of T cells after yellow fever vaccination. Study overall: Fractions low in cell number were prepared with SMART-Seq v4 Ultra Low Input.

TCRdb re-called the 5' RACE reads with MiXCR, one entry per CDR3 protein. The sample records around 600,000 distinct CDR3 sequences, 9% to 15% being singletons. Germline CDR1 reads SGHRS; CDR2 reads YFSETQ. This CDR3 spans 16 amino acids. Deletions cut 2 bases from V and 1 base from J, with 15 bases between. Study-wide results and caveats: Contamination of FACS-sorted repertoires by abundant clonotypes from the bulk population could occur. Just a small share of clonotypes turned up in the CD4 compartment as well as the CD8 compartment. Clones that expanded after primary vaccination mostly reappeared after the booster (roughly 97% CD4, approximately 85% CD8).

Remarks on this clonotype: Its target is not known.

The clonotype comes from a man aged 30-40 years who received the YFV17D yellow fever vaccine. Source: PBMCs, taken on the day of the yellow fever booster vaccination. The chain has TRBV5-1 and TRBJ1-1; D is possibly TRBD1 (5 bases). In DNA, the CDR3 is TGCGCCAGCAGCTTTTTAGGTCCCGGACAGAACACTGAAGCTTTCTTT. As protein: CASSFLGPGQNTEAFF.